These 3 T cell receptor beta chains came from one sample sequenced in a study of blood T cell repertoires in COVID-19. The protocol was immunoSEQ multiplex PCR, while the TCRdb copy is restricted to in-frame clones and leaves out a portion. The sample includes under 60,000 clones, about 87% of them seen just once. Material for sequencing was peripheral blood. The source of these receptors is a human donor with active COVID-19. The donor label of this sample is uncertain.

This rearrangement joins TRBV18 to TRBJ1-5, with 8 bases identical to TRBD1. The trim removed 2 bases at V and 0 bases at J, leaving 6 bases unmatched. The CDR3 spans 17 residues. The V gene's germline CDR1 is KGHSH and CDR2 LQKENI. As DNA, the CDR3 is TGTGCCAGCTCACCAAGGACAGGGATTAATAGCAATCAGCCCCAGCATTTT. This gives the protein CASSPRTGINSNQPQHF.

Here the CDR3 DNA reads TGCAGTGCTCCCATAGAGAACATTCAGTACTTC. It translates to CSAPIENIQYF. V gene TRBV20-1 combines with J gene TRBJ2-4, with unresolved D. The ends were cut back, 5 bases at V and 7 bases at J, with 9 bases in the middle. Germline lookup yields CDR1 DFQATT and CDR2 SNEGSKA (reference sequence). The CDR3 sequence is 11 residues long.

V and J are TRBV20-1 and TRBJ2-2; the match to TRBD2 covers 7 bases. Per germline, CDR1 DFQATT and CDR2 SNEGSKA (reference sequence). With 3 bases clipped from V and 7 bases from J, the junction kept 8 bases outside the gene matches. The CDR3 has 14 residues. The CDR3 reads CSASRAGVNGELFF. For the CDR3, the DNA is TGCAGTGCTAGTAGGGCGGGAGTCAACGGGGAGCTGTTTTTT.